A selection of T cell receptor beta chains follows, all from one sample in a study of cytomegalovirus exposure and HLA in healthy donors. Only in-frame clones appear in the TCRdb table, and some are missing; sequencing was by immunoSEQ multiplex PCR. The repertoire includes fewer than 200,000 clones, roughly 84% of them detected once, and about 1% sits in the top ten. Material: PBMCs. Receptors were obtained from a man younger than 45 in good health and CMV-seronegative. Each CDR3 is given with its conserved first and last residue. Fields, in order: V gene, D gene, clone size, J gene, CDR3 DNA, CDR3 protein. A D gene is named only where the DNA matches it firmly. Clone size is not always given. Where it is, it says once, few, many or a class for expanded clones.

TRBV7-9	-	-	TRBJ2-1	TGTTCCAGCAGCATTAGCGGCAATGAGCAGTTCTTC	CSSSISGNEQFF
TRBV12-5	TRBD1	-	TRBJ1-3	TGTGCTAGTGGTTGGTCAGGGGGCGGAAACACCATATATTTT	CASGWSGGGNTIYF
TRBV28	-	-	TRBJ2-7	-	CASIPSGVPSYEQYF
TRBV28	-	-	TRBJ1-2	TGTGCCAGCAGTTTGACCGTGACAGCCTATGGCTACACCTTC	CASSLTVTAYGYTF
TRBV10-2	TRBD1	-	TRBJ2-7	TGCGCCAGCAGTGACCAGGACAGGGCAAGCTACGAGCAGTACTTC	CASSDQDRASYEQYF
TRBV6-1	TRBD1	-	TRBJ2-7	TGTGCCAGCAGTGCCGGACAGGCTTCCCAAGGGTACGAGCAGTACTTC	CASSAGQASQGYEQYF
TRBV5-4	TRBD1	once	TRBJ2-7	TGTGCCAGCAGAAGCCCACGGGACAGGGACCACGAGCAGTACTTC	CASRSPRDRDHEQYF
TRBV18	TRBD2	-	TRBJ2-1	TGTGCCAGCTCACCGCTGACTAGCGGGGGCCCTTACAATGAGCAGTTCTTC	CASSPLTSGGPYNEQFF
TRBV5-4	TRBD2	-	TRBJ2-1	TGTGCCAGCAGGGCCGGGACTAGCGGGATTTATGAGCAGTTCTTC	CASRAGTSGIYEQFF
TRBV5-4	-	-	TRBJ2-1	TGTGCCAGCAGCTCGATTCAAGGAGTGTATGAGCAGTTCTTC	CASSSIQGVYEQFF
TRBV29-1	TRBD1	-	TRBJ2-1	TGCAGCGGCAACAGGGGGCCTAAGTATGAGCAGTTCTTC	CSGNRGPKYEQFF
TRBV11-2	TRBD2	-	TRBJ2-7	TGTGCCAGCAGCGCAGTAGCGGGGGGGCACCGCGAGCAGTACTTC	CASSAVAGGHREQYF
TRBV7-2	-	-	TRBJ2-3	TGTGCCAGCAGCTTAGTGAAACGACAGAGCACAGATACGCAGTATTTT	CASSLVKRQSTDTQYF
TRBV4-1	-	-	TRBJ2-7	TGCGCCAGCAGCCAAGTTCCCCGGGGTGGGCTTATCTACGAGCAGTACTTC	CASSQVPRGGLIYEQYF
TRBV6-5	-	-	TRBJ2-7	TGTGCCTGCAGTTACGGAGGGATCTACGAGCAGTACTTC	CACSYGGIYEQYF
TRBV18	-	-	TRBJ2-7	TGTGCCAGCTCACCACTACGGACAACCTACGAGCAGTACTTC	CASSPLRTTYEQYF
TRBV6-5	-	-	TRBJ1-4	TGTGCCAGCAGTTACCGTACAGGGTCAGCTAATGAAAAACTGTTTTTT	CASSYRTGSANEKLFF
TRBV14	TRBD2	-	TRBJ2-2	TGTGCCAGCAGCCAAGTGCTGGGGAGGGGCACCGGGGAGCTGTTTTTT	CASSQVLGRGTGELFF
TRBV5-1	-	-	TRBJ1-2	TGCGCCAGCAGCTCGCGGACAGTAGACCTTGGAGGAACCTACACCTTC	CASSSRTVDLGGTYTF
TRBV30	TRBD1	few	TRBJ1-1	TGTGCCTGGAGGGTACAGGGGGCCGCTGAAGCTTTCTTT	CAWRVQGAAEAFF
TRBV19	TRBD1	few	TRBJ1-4	TGTGCCAGTAGTATGGGGACAGGGCTGGGTGAAAAACTGTTTTTT	CASSMGTGLGEKLFF
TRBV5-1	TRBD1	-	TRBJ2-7	TGCGCCAGCAGCATGGGACAGGGGCCCTACGAGCAGTACTTC	CASSMGQGPYEQYF
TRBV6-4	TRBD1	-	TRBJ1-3	TGTGCCAGCGACGCTGGGACAGCCACTGGAAACACCATATATTTT	CASDAGTATGNTIYF
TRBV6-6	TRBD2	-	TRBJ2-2	TGTGCCAGCAGTGCCCCAGCGGGGGTGACCGGGGAGCTGTTTTTT	CASSAPAGVTGELFF
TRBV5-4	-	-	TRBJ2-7	TGTGCCAGCAGCTTGGATCTAGCGTCCGAGCAGTACTTC	CASSLDLASEQYF
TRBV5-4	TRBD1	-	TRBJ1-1	TGTGCCAGCAGCACGGCCACAGGGGTTAACACTGAAGCTTTCTTT	CASSTATGVNTEAFF
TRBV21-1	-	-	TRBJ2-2	TGTGCCAGCAGCAAAGTTTCAGGCCACACGAACACCGGGGAGCTGTTTTTT	CASSKVSGHTNTGELFF
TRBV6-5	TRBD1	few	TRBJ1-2	TGTGCCAGCCGACCCAGGGGGGCTTTTGGAGGCTACACCTTC	CASRPRGAFGGYTF
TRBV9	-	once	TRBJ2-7	TGTGCCAGCAGCGTTGGCGGGGTTTTCTACGAGCAGTACTTC	CASSVGGVFYEQYF
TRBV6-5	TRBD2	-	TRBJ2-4	TGTGCCAGCAGTTACTCGGGCAGGGAGGGCATTCAGTACTTC	CASSYSGREGIQYF
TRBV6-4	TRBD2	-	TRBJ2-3	TGTGCCAGCAGTGACGGGACTAGCGGGGGAGCAGATACGCAGTATTTT	CASSDGTSGGADTQYF
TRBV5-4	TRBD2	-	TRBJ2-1	TGTGCCAGCAGCTTGGGGATAGCGGGCACCTACAATGAGCAGTTCTTC	CASSLGIAGTYNEQFF
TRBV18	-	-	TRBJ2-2	TGTGCCAGCTCACCACTGGTTCGCTCAGGGACGAACACCGGGGAGCTGTTTTTT	CASSPLVRSGTNTGELFF
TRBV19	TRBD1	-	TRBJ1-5	TGTGCCAGTAGTAAGACAGGGGGTTATCAGCCCCAGCATTTT	CASSKTGGYQPQHF
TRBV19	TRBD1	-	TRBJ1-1	TGTGCCAGTACTTGGGACAGGGGAAATACCTTTAGGACTGAAGCTTTCTTT	CASTWDRGNTFRTEAFF
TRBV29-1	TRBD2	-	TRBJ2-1	TGCAGCGTTGGGGCAGCGGGAGGCTCCTACAATGAGCAGTTCTTC	CSVGAAGGSYNEQFF
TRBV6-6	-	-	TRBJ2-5	TGTGCCAGCAGTTACACTCAAGAGACCCAGTACTTC	CASSYTQETQYF
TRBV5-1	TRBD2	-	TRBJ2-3	TGCGCCAGCAGCCGAATAGCGGGGCCCACAGATACGCAGTATTTT	CASSRIAGPTDTQYF
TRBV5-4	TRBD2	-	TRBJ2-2	TGTGCCAGCAGCTTGTCCCGGAGCGGGAGGGCGAACACCGGGGAGCTGTTTTTT	CASSLSRSGRANTGELFF
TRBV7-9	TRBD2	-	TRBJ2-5	TGTGCCAGCAGTATTAGCGGGAGACAAGAGACCCAGTACTTC	CASSISGRQETQYF
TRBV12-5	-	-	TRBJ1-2	TGTGCTAGTGGTTTGGTACGGTGGGCAGGGCCGAACTATGGCTACACCTTC	CASGLVRWAGPNYGYTF
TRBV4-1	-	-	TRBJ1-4	TGCGCCAGCAGCCTTCCCCTGGGACAAGGAAGCGAAAAACTGTTTTTT	CASSLPLGQGSEKLFF
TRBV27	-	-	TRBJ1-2	TGTGCCAGCAGTTCCGGGACTGCCCTTCACACCTTC	CASSSGTALHTF
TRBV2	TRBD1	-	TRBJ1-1	TGTGCCAGCAGAAAATTCGGACAGGGGAACACTGAAGCTTTCTTT	CASRKFGQGNTEAFF
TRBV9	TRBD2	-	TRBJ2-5	TGTGCCAGCAGCTTCAAAGCGGGAGGGGGGGAGACCCAGTACTTC	CASSFKAGGGETQYF
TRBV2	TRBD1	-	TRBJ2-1	TGTGCCAGCAGTCTGGACAGGCTCAATGAGCAGTTCTTC	CASSLDRLNEQFF
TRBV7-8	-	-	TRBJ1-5	TGTGCCAGCAGCATAATGCGGAACTTTGCTAGCAATCAGCCCCAGCATTTT	CASSIMRNFASNQPQHF
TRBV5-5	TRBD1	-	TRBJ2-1	TGTGCCAGCAGCCCACAGGGGTATGAGCAGTTCTTC	CASSPQGYEQFF
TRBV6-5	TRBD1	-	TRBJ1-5	TGTGCCAGCAGCTTAGGGACAGGGGAGAATCAGCCCCAGCATTTT	CASSLGTGENQPQHF
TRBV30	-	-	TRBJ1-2	TGTGCCTGGAGTGTATGGCCGGCGGGAAATGGCTACACCTTC	CAWSVWPAGNGYTF
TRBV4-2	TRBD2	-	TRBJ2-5	TGTGCCAGCAGCCAAGTGGGATCCGCTAGCGGGAGGAAGACCCAGTACTTC	CASSQVGSASGRKTQYF
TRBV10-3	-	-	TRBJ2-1	TGTGCCACTCAAAGCTCCAGGGAGGTGGACAATGAGCAGTTCTTC	CATQSSREVDNEQFF
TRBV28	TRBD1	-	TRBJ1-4	TGTGCCACGCACCCCGGACAGGATAATGAAAAACTGTTTTTT	CATHPGQDNEKLFF
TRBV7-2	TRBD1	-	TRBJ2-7	TGTGCCAGCAGCTTAGTGCCAAAGACAGGGATCGAGCAGTACTTC	CASSLVPKTGIEQYF
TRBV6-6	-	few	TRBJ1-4	TGTGCCAGCAGCCCGAGTGGGGGGAGTGAAAAACTGTTTTTT	CASSPSGGSEKLFF
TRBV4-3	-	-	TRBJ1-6	TGCGCCAGCAGCCAAGATTACAGGGATAAGTCACCCCTCCACTTT	CASSQDYRDKSPLHF
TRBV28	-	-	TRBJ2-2	TGTGCCAGCAGTTTATGGCCTAAATCTTACACCGGGGAGCTGTTTTTT	CASSLWPKSYTGELFF
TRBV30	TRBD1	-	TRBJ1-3	TGTGCCGGAAACCGGGACAGAAGAAACACCATATATTTT	CAGNRDRRNTIYF
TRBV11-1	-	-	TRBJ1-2	TGTGCCAGCAGCTTAGATGACTCCTACAAGAACTATGGCTACACCTTC	CASSLDDSYKNYGYTF